This T cell receptor (beta chain) was observed in a study of blood T cell repertoires in COVID-19. Overall study context: Samples came from the United States, Italy and Spain, spanning acute and convalescent COVID-19. T cells, B-cell-depleted T cells, or PBMCs supplied cDNA or gDNA.

Per the study methods: How many nucleated cells were present was estimated from reference gene primer amplification. Profiled with immunoSEQ multiplex PCR; TCRdb holds only in-frame clones, not every one. V and J calls and clone size are those listed in that table; D and trimming were worked out from the DNA. The sample yields about 94,000 clones, over 70% seen once. From germline, CDR1 is SGHRS and CDR2 YFSETQ. Trimming stripped 5 bases from V and 3 bases from J, with 18 bases between. CDR3 length: 15 residues. The chain links TRBV5-1 to TRBJ2-7, with D perhaps TRBD2 (6 bases). Sequenced sample: peripheral blood. This sequence was found in a human donor in a cohort sampled during active COVID-19. This CDR3 reads CASRGGGVLHYEQYF. Written as DNA, the CDR3 is TGCGCCAGCAGAGGAGGAGGGGTACTTCACTACGAGCAGTACTTC.